The source of this TCR beta chain is a study of blood T cell repertoires in COVID-19. As for the study in general: From T cells, B-cell-depleted T cells, or PBMCs came the material, which was cDNA or gDNA.

In the study's own analysis: Reference gene primer amplification gave nucleated cell count estimates. Clones were sequenced by immunoSEQ multiplex PCR, and TCRdb holds only the in-frame ones, with some missing. V and J calls and clone size are copied from that table; D and trimming were computed from the DNA. Among around 130,000 clones listed, approximately 85% were seen once. V shed 6 bases and J 7 bases; nucleotides not matched to a gene: 7. CDR1 is MNHEY and CDR2 is SVGAGI in the germline V gene. This CDR3 comprises 14 residues. This TCR was recovered from a woman older than 75 with acute or convalescent COVID-19. Sequencing used peripheral blood. The rearrangement uses TRBV6-5 and TRBJ2-2; 8 bases agree with TRBD1. CDR3 amino acids: CASRETGVHGELFF. Written as DNA, the CDR3 is TGTGCCAGCAGGGAGACAGGGGTCCACGGGGAGCTGTTTTTT.